This TCR beta chain was found in a study of cytomegalovirus exposure and HLA in healthy donors. Overall study context: Some 80 million unique TCRs from HLA-typed donors were held in an early data release. Study observations and caveats: What a later analysis showed was that several of the most significant clusters appeared linked to common viral pathogens.

With regard to this clone: Its antigen remains unidentified.

PCR used 60 Vbeta primers and 13 Jbeta primers. Some clones are missing from TCRdb's copy, which holds only in-frame ones; the method was immunoSEQ multiplex PCR. Seen here are some 130,000 clones, 76% observed once, and the top ten hold around 3.2%. The receptor comes from a man in his forties or fifties in good health and CMV-seronegative. Sequencing was performed on PBMCs.

In DNA, the CDR3 is TGTGCCGGGAAGGGGTGGGACACTGAAGCTTTCTTT. This gives the protein CAGKGWDTEAFF. The chain combines TRBV30 with TRBJ1-1, with a possible D match to TRBD1 (5 bases). CDR1 is GTSNPN, CDR2 SVGIG, per germline (reference sequence). V was shortened by 8 bases and J by 3 bases, with 13 bases between the two germline ends. The CDR3 spans 12 residues.